The clone carrying this TCR beta chain was detected ten times or more. Its target is not known. The CDR3 has 15 amino acids. V gave up 4 bases and J gave up 8 bases; unmatched junction bases: 12. Other autoimmune diseases, uncontrolled infections, pregnancy or lactation excluded patients from enrollment. TCR beta CDR3 regions were amplified from RNA transcripts. Scientists carried out first-round RT-PCR using HTBI primers and then a second-round multiplex PCR. One entry per CDR3 protein, called by TCRdb with MiXCR from the multiplex PCR reads. The sample records about 210,000 distinct CDR3 sequences, 29% being singletons. This specimen comes from a study of Graves' ophthalmopathy and Graves' hyperthyroidism. Study-wide results and caveats: The 13-signature model separated ophthalmopathy from stable hyperthyroidism at 85% to 90% sensitivity and about 81% specificity. For predicting ophthalmopathy progression, the model had 70.59% sensitivity and roughly 72% specificity.

The sample taken for sequencing was peripheral blood. The TCR was taken from a man between 45 and 60 years old with Graves' ophthalmopathy. The rearrangement uses TRBV12-3 or TRBV12-4 and TRBJ2-7, with 9 bases aligning to TRBD2. The CDR3 DNA is TGTGCCAGCAGTTCCCGGACTAGCGAGATGTACCAGCAGTACTTC. The encoded protein is CASSSRTSEMYQQYF.